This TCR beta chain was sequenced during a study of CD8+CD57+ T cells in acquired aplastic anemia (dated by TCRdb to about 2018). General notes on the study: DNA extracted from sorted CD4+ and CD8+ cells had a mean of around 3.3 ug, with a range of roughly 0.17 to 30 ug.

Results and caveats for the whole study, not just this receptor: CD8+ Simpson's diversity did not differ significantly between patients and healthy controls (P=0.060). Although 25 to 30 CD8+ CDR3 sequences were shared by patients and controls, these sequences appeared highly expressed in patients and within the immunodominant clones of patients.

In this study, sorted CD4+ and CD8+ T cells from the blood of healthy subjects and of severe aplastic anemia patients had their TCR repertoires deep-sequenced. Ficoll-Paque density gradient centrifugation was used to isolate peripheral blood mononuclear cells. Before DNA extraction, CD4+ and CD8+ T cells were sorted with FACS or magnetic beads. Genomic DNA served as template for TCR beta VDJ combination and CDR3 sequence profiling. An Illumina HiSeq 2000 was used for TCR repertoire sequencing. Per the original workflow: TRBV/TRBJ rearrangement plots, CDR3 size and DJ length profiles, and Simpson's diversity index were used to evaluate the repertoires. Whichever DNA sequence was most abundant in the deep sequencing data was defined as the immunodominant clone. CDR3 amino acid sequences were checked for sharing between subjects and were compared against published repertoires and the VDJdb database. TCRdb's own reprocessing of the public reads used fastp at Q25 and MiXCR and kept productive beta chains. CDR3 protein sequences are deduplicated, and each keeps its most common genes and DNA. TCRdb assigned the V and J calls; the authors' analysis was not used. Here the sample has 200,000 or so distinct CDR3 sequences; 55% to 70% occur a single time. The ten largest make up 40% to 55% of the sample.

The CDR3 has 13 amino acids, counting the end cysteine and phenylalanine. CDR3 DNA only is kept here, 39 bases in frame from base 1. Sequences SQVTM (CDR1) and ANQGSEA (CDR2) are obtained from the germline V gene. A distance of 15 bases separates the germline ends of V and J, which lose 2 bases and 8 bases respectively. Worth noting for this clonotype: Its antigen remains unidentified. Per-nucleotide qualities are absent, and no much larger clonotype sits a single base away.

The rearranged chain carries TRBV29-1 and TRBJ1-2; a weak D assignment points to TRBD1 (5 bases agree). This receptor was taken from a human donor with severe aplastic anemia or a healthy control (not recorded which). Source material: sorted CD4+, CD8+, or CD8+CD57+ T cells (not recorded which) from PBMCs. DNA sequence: TGCAGCGTTGAATCAGGGTTCTTCTGGGGCTACACCTTC. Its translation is CSVESGFFWGYTF. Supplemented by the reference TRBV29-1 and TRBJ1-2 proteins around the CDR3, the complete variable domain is SAVISQKPSRDICQRGTSLTIQCQVDSQVTMMFWYRQQPGQSLTLIATANQGSEATYESGFVIDKFPISRPNLTFSTLTVSNMSPEDSSIYLCSVESGFFWGYTFGSGTRLTVV.